This T cell receptor (beta chain) appears in the sequencing data of a study of cytomegalovirus exposure and HLA in healthy donors. Notes on this clone: Its antigen is still unknown.

Study results and limitations: Researchers catalogued roughly 170 TCR beta chains as cytomegalovirus-associated.

Germline CDR1 MGHRA, CDR2 YSYEKL. The V and J ends lost 3 bases and 0 bases respectively, with 12 bases between them. The CDR3 loop spans 16 amino acids. The PCR used 60 Vbeta and 13 Jbeta primers. Libraries were prepared by immunoSEQ multiplex PCR; TCRdb keeps only in-frame clonotypes and omits some of them. The data show about 190,000 clones, roughly 80% seen once. The V gene is TRBV4-1, the J gene TRBJ2-1; D might be TRBD2 (5 bases). The clonotype was recovered from a woman aged 25 to 39 in good health and CMV-seropositive. Sequenced input: PBMCs. CDR3 residues: CASSQHLASSYNEQFF. The CDR3 DNA sequence: TGCGCCAGCAGCCAGCACCTAGCTAGCTCCTACAATGAGCAGTTCTTC.